One and the same sample provided the 25 T cell receptor beta chains below, sequenced in a study of post-analysis software for immune sequencing data. Study-wide points: Five or six TRBV segments were more frequent in patients than controls; TRBV5-6, TRBV5-1 and TRBV20-1 belonged to this group.

Their specific antigens are unknown. Every TCR beta cDNA library bore unique molecular identifiers. TCRdb processed the PCR reads anew with MiXCR; each CDR3 protein has one entry. The sample has fewer than 850,000 distinct CDR3 sequences; around 42% are singletons. Sequenced sample: blood. Receptors were obtained from a girl aged 5-17 years with multiple sclerosis.

The CDR3 is CSAPNTDTQYF. CDR3 sequence (DNA): TGCAGTGCTCCTAACACAGATACGCAGTATTTT. The chain recombines TRBV20-1 with TRBJ2-3; no reliable D call. The V end was cut by 5 bases, the J end by 2 bases, with 5 bases between. CDR1 is DFQATT, CDR2 SNEGSKA, per germline (reference sequence). CDR3 length equals 11 residues.

V gene TRBV2 combines with J gene TRBJ1-2; TRBD1 aligns across 9 bases. Germline V gene data show CDR1 as SNHLY and CDR2 as FYNNEI. The CDR3 totals 16 residues. The J segment lost 5 bases and the V segment lost 5 bases, leaving 12 bases of the junction unmatched. Here the CDR3 DNA reads TGTGCCAGCAGTCTAAGGGGGACAGGGTACCCGTATGGCTACACCTTC. Encoded protein: CASSLRGTGYPYGYTF.

The chain is built from TRBV19 and TRBJ1-5; TRBD1 matches at 9 bases. With V trimmed by 0 bases and J by 5 bases, 8 bases remained unmatched. The germline CDR1 and CDR2 sequences are LNHDA and SQIVND (reference sequence). CDR3 length: 17 residues. CDR3 sequence: CASSIEARQGVDQPQHF. As DNA, the CDR3 is TGTGCCAGTAGTATAGAGGCTCGACAGGGGGTCGATCAGCCCCAGCATTTT.

This clonotype came up a few times. The chain joins TRBV6-5 to TRBJ1-1; TRBD1 matches 12 bases. Germline assignment: CDR1 MNHEY and CDR2 SVGAGI. The junction had 11 bases not matched to a gene; V was cut back by 2 bases and J by 4 bases. The CDR3 loop spans 18 amino acids. In nucleotides, the CDR3 is TGTGCCAGCAGTTACGCCGGGACAGGGGGCGGATATGGCACTGAAGCTTTCTTT. This gives the protein CASSYAGTGGGYGTEAFF.

This clonotype was counted between two and nine times. The CDR3 sequence: CASSQALTSYNEQFF. Here the CDR3 DNA reads TGCGCCAGCAGCCAAGCTCTGACGAGTTACAATGAGCAGTTCTTC. The chain joins TRBV4-1 to TRBJ2-1; D is uncertain. Germline CDR1 reads MGHRA; CDR2 reads YSYEKL. V lost 1 base to trimming and J lost 4 bases, with 11 bases between them. CDR3 length: 15 residues.

This rearrangement joins TRBV12-3 or TRBV12-4 to TRBJ2-5, with no clear D. V shed 3 bases and J shed 5 bases, with 10 bases lying between them. CDR3 length: 13 residues. The CDR3 DNA reads as TGTGCCAGCAGTTTTGGTATCCACGAGACCCAGTACTTC. Translation: CASSFGIHETQYF.

This chain connects TRBV20-1 to TRBJ2-3, with 7 bases fitting TRBD1. With 4 bases clipped from V and 0 bases from J, the junction kept 16 bases outside the gene matches. Germline V gene data show CDR1 as DFQATT and CDR2 as SNEGSKA (reference sequence). There are 18 residues in the CDR3. This chain's CDR3 is CSANPLLNRGSSTDTQYF. As DNA, the CDR3 is TGCAGTGCTAATCCCCTCCTCAACAGGGGTTCTAGCACAGATACGCAGTATTTT.

This clonotype was picked up one time. The rearrangement links TRBV12-5 to TRBJ2-1; no clear D gene. V was clipped by 9 bases and J by 7 bases, with 16 bases between them. Germline V gene sequence: CDR1 LGHNT, CDR2 FRNRAP. The CDR3 sequence is 13 residues long. CDR3 in amino acids: CASGADERNEQFF. CDR3 bases: TGTGCTAGCGGAGCTGATGAGCGTAATGAGCAGTTCTTC.

The chain joins TRBV6-5 to TRBJ2-7, with D unresolved. This CDR3 region has 13 residues. The germline gives CDR1 MNHEY, CDR2 SVGAGI. Deletions cut 0 bases from V and 7 bases from J, with 10 bases between. Here the CDR3 DNA reads TGTGCCAGCAGTTACTCGAAAGTCGGGGAGCAGTACTTC. This gives the protein CASSYSKVGEQYF.

This clonotype has more than one count but fewer than ten. V and J are TRBV27 and TRBJ2-7, with D perhaps assigned TRBD1 or TRBD2 (5 bases each). The length of the CDR3 is 13 residues. CDR1 MNHEY and CDR2 SMNVEV come from the germline V gene (reference sequence). The germline V and J ends were trimmed by 6 bases and 3 bases, with 12 bases remaining between them. CDR3 protein: CASSPGSNYEQYF. The CDR3 nucleotides are TGTGCCAGCAGCCCAGGGAGTAACTACGAGCAGTACTTC.

This clonotype was observed a handful of times. This chain uses TRBV5-5 with TRBJ2-1, with TRBD2 identical over 9 bases. CDR1 is SGHKS and CDR2 is YYEKEE in the germline V gene (reference sequence). V was pared by 0 bases and J by 2 bases, with 3 bases of the junction left unmatched. The CDR3 has 16 residues. CDR3 in amino acids: CASSLEGGRAYNEQFF. The CDR3 region has the DNA TGTGCCAGCAGCTTGGAGGGCGGGAGGGCCTACAATGAGCAGTTCTTC.

The genes are TRBV6-2 or TRBV6-3 and TRBJ2-1; 12 bases map to TRBD2. Germline trimming cut 5 bases from V and 9 bases from J; bases unmatched to any gene: 8. CDR3 size: 15 residues. Germline CDR1 and CDR2: MNHEY and SVGEGT. For the CDR3, the DNA is TGTGCCAGCAGTCACCGACTAGCGGGAGTAGTTGAGCAGTTCTTC. Amino acids: CASSHRLAGVVEQFF.

This clonotype was observed a few times. This chain uses TRBV11-2 with TRBJ2-7, with D possibly matching TRBD2 (5 bases). CDR1 is SGHAT and CDR2 is FQNNGV in the germline V gene. Trimming cost V 7 bases and J 9 bases, with 19 bases left between them. This CDR3 has 13 residues. CDR3 sequence: CASTGPLLGRQYF. CDR3 in DNA: TGTGCCAGCACGGGCCCGCTTCTAGGGAGGCAGTACTTC.

This clonotype showed up just once. This chain connects TRBV7-2 to TRBJ2-7; D gene ambiguous. Germline V gives CDR1 SGHTA, CDR2 FQGNSA. CDR3 length equals 14 residues. The V gene lost 1 base and the J gene lost 3 bases, with 10 bases spanning the gap. CDR3 in amino acids: CASSLEGPHYEQYF. CDR3 DNA sequence: TGTGCCAGCAGCTTAGAGGGTCCTCACTACGAGCAGTACTTC. Full variable domain (missing parts from reference TRBV7-2 and TRBJ2-7): GAGVSQSPSNKVTEKGKDVELRCDPISGHTALYWYRQSLGQGLEFLIYFQGNSAPDKSGLPSDRFSAERTGGSVSTLTIQRTQQEDSAVYLCASSLEGPHYEQYFGPGTRLTVT.

The gene calls are TRBV6-6 and TRBJ2-5, with TRBD2 identical over 8 bases. With V trimmed by 3 bases and J by 5 bases, 5 bases remained unmatched. CDR1 is MNHNY and CDR2 is SVGAGI in the germline V gene (reference sequence). CDR3 length: 14 residues. The CDR3 DNA sequence: TGTGCCAGCAGTTATGTCGGGAGGGGTGAGACCCAGTACTTC. This sequence encodes CASSYVGRGETQYF.

The chain uses TRBV11-2 and TRBJ2-5, with 13 bases lining up with TRBD2. Germline V gene sequence: CDR1 SGHAT, CDR2 FQNNGV. The V gene end was trimmed by 3 bases and the J gene end by 5 bases; junction bases not matched to a gene: 6. This CDR3 spans 16 amino acids. The CDR3 DNA follows: TGTGCCAGCAGCTTTAGACTAGCGGGAGGTCAGGAGACCCAGTACTTC. Its translation is CASSFRLAGGQETQYF.

A few counts support this clonotype. The chain uses TRBV7-6 and TRBJ2-3; 7 bases align to TRBD2. CDR1 and CDR2 from the germline V gene are SGHVS and FNYEAQ. Germline trimming cut 1 base from V and 5 bases from J; bases unmatched to any gene: 6. The CDR3 is 15 amino acids. The CDR3, as DNA: TGTGCCAGCAGCTTAGGCCCGGGACTACAAGATACGCAGTATTTT. It encodes CASSLGPGLQDTQYF.

The V call is TRBV9, the J call TRBJ2-7; D is perhaps TRBD2 (5 bases). This CDR3 contains 15 residues. V shed 3 bases and J shed 2 bases, with 15 bases lying between them. Per germline, CDR1 SGDLS and CDR2 YYNGEE. CDR3 amino acids: CASSAASSVAYEQYF. Written as DNA, the CDR3 is TGTGCCAGCAGCGCCGCTAGTAGCGTTGCCTACGAGCAGTACTTC. Using reference TRBV9 and TRBJ2-7 for the parts outside the CDR3, the full variable domain is DSGVTQTPKHLITATGQRVTLRCSPRSGDLSVYWYQQSLDQGLQFLIQYYNGEERAKGNILERFSAQQFPDLHSELNLSSLELGDSALYFCASSAASSVAYEQYFGPGTRLTVT.

This clonotype was found a few times. This sequence joins TRBV7-8 and TRBJ2-3, with D maybe TRBD1 (7 bases). V lost 2 bases and J 4 bases, leaving 10 bases between the germline ends. Germline loops: CDR1 SGHVS, CDR2 FQNEAQ. CDR3 length: 14 amino acids. CDR3 protein: CASSLTGEADTQYF. The CDR3 bases are TGTGCCAGCAGCTTAACAGGGGAGGCAGATACGCAGTATTTT.

A word on this clonotype: This clone may be a read error of a much larger clone one base away. The V and J genes are TRBV5-1 and TRBJ2-1; D perhaps matches TRBD2 (6 bases). Trimming removed 7 bases at V and 12 bases at J, with 23 bases between. The CDR3 contains 14 residues. From germline, CDR1 is SGHRS and CDR2 YFSETQ. The DNA for the CDR3 is TGCGCCAGCGGCTCCTTAAATAGCCTTAGCGGGCAGTTCTTC. Protein product: CASGSLNSLSGQFF.

This clonotype came up many times. The chain combines TRBV24-1 with TRBJ1-2; D gene unclear. Germline V gene lookup returns CDR1 KGHDR and CDR2 SFDVKD. This CDR3 comprises 13 residues. The V gene lost 3 bases and the J gene lost 4 bases, with 8 bases spanning the gap. The CDR3 DNA is TGTGCCACCAGTGATAACGACCTCTATGGCTACACCTTC. Protein: CATSDNDLYGYTF.

The chain combines TRBV15 with TRBJ2-4; TRBD1 matches 8 bases. The V gene end was trimmed by 6 bases and the J gene end by 5 bases; junction bases not matched to a gene: 9. The CDR3 is 15 amino acids. Germline values: CDR1 LNHNV, CDR2 YYDKDF (reference sequence). DNA for the CDR3: TGTGCCACCAGTGGTGGCGGGACAGGCGAAAACATTCAGTACTTC. Its protein product is CATSGGGTGENIQYF.

The chain uses TRBV20-1 and TRBJ2-7; 9 nucleotides agree with TRBD1. Germline CDR1 DFQATT, CDR2 SNEGSKA (reference sequence). The CDR3 covers 13 residues. V shed 5 bases, J shed 2 bases, and the junction held 4 bases outside the gene matches. CDR3 residues: CSAQGTGTYEQYF. CDR3 sequence (DNA): TGCAGTGCTCAAGGGACAGGGACCTACGAGCAGTACTTC.

The chain combines TRBV12-3 or TRBV12-4 with TRBJ2-4; TRBD1 agrees at 7 bases. The DNA end is a closer match to TRBJ2-7, so the J assignment may be wrong. The CDR3 extends over 14 amino acids. Written as DNA, the CDR3 is TGTGCCAGCGGTCCTGGAGACAGGGACAACGAGCAGTACTTC. Amino acid sequence: CASGPGDRDNEQYF.

The chain joins TRBV2 to TRBJ2-1, with 9 bases identical to TRBD2. Germline V lookup: CDR1 SNHLY, CDR2 FYNNEI. Trimming cost V 6 bases and J 8 bases; bases outside gene matches: 14. The CDR3 sequence is 16 residues long. CDR3 sequence: CASRELSGRSAYEQFF. In DNA form, the CDR3 reads TGTGCCAGCAGGGAGCTTAGCGGGAGATCGGCATATGAGCAGTTCTTC.